The 10 T cell receptor beta chains below all came from one sample that was sequenced in a study of blood T cells in healthy people across ages. The second PCR ran roughly 6 to 12 cycles with a sample-barcoded 5' primer and J-beta primers. TCRdb itself ran the 5' RACE reads through MiXCR, one entry per CDR3 protein. The sample lists hundreds of thousands of distinct CDR3 sequences, roughly 58% occurring once. Sequencing was carried out using blood. The receptors here all came from a man aged 55 to 69 in good health.

V gene TRBV20-1 combines with J gene TRBJ1-6, with D perhaps matching TRBD1 (6 bases). This CDR3 is 22 amino acids long. The V gene's germline CDR1 is DFQATT and CDR2 SNEGSKA (reference sequence). The V and J ends lost 0 bases and 4 bases respectively, with 31 bases between them. The CDR3 DNA is TGCAGTGCTAGAGACTCCTCTTTTAAGGACAGATACGCATTCCCTTATAATTCACCCCTCCACTTT. Amino acids: CSARDSSFKDRYAFPYNSPLHF.

This chain uses TRBV20-1 with TRBJ1-4; no clear D. The CDR3 is 16 residues long. V lost 1 base, J lost 0 bases, and 12 bases lay in between. From germline, CDR1 is DFQATT and CDR2 SNEGSKA (reference sequence). The CDR3 spells CSARAERTPTNEKLFF. In DNA, the CDR3 is TGCAGTGCTAGAGCCGAGAGGACGCCAACTAATGAAAAACTGTTTTTT.

As to this clonotype: It may be a read error: a sequence one base away is much more abundant. The chain has TRBV29-1 and TRBJ2-5; D uncertain. The CDR3 contains 12 residues. Per germline, CDR1 SQVTM and CDR2 ANQGSEA. CDR3 DNA: TGCAACGCTAGGCTCAGTCAAGAGACCCAGTACTTC. Protein sequence: CNARLSQETQYF.

The V gene is TRBV7-9, the J gene TRBJ2-1; D perhaps matches TRBD2 (5 bases). The length of the CDR3 is 16 residues. V lost 5 bases and J lost 7, with 21 bases in between. Germline loops: CDR1 SEHNR, CDR2 FQNEAQ (reference sequence). The CDR3 reads CASSPLVGRGRNEQFF. CDR3 DNA sequence: TGTGCCAGCAGCCCCCTGGTAGGGAGAGGAAGGAATGAGCAGTTCTTC.

This chain links TRBV5-1 with TRBJ2-3, with D hard to call. CDR3 length: 14 residues. Germline V gene lookup returns CDR1 SGHRS and CDR2 YFSETQ. The germline V and J ends were trimmed by 3 bases and 5 bases, with 13 bases remaining between them. CDR3 DNA sequence: TGCGCCAGCAGCTCCGTGGGTGGGGAAGATACGCAGTATTTT. Translation: CASSSVGGEDTQYF.

This clonotype appeared a few times. The chain is built from TRBV14 and TRBJ2-7; perhaps TRBD1 as D (6 bases). With 1 base removed from V and 5 bases from J, the gap between germline ends came to 12 bases. CDR1 and CDR2 from the germline V gene are SGHDN and FVKESK. This CDR3 has 14 residues. This CDR3 is CASSQVNRVNEQYF. The CDR3, as DNA: TGTGCCAGCAGCCAAGTTAACAGGGTAAACGAGCAGTACTTC.

This clonotype was seen only a few times. V gene TRBV3-1 combines with J gene TRBJ2-1; the match to TRBD1 covers 8 bases. Trimming cost V 1 base and J 3 bases; bases outside gene matches: 8. Germline V gene sequence: CDR1 LGHDT, CDR2 YNNKEL (reference sequence). CDR3 length: 17 amino acids. CDR3 nucleotide sequence: TGTGCCAGCAGCCAAGTGTGGACAGGGAGACTCTACAATGAGCAGTTCTTC. It specifies CASSQVWTGRLYNEQFF.

The rearrangement joins TRBV27 to TRBJ2-5; D is uncertain. Trimming removed 2 bases at V and 5 bases at J, with 15 bases between. This CDR3 contains 15 residues. Germline loops: CDR1 MNHEY, CDR2 SMNVEV (reference sequence). The CDR3 DNA reads as TGTGCCAGCAGTTTAGAGTTGGGCAGTTCGGAGACCCAGTACTTC. This sequence encodes CASSLELGSSETQYF.

J is TRBJ2-1 and V is TRBV21-1. TRBV21-1 constitutes a pseudogene. There are 12 residues in the CDR3. CDR3: CASRSASNEQFF. The CDR3 DNA reads as TGTGCCAGCAGGAGCGCCTCCAATGAGCAGTTCTTC.

This clonotype has at least ten counts. The chain is built from TRBV20-1 and TRBJ2-7, with a possible D match to TRBD1 (5 bases). Trimming pared 2 bases from V and 0 bases from J, leaving 14 bases between. Germline loops: CDR1 DFQATT, CDR2 SNEGSKA (reference sequence). The CDR3 is 15 amino acids. The CDR3 DNA sequence: TGCAGTGCTAGAAGTCTGGGCAGGGCCTCCTACGAGCAGTACTTC. The encoded protein is CSARSLGRASYEQYF.